The TCR beta chain under discussion was sequenced for a study of cytomegalovirus exposure and HLA in healthy donors. Overall study results and limits: As a later analysis showed, several of the most significant clusters appeared to be linked to common viral pathogens.

The V gene's germline CDR1 is DFQATT and CDR2 SNEGSKA (reference sequence). The CDR3 has 11 residues. Vbeta (60) and Jbeta (13) primers were used in the PCR. Only in-frame clones appear in the TCRdb table, and some are missing; sequencing was by immunoSEQ multiplex PCR. The profile shows approximately 190,000 clones, about 80% of them singletons. The table lists this clone with a count of one. No antigen is known for it. Compared with germline, one end of the junction differs, possibly owing to a read error. The sequencing sample was made of PBMCs. The chain has TRBV20-1 and TRBJ2-7; possibly TRBD1 for D (6 bases). This TCR was sampled from a man aged 35 to 55 in good health and CMV-seropositive. The CDR3 DNA sequence: TGCAGTGCTAGAGAGGGGGCCGTCCGAGTCTTC. Translation: CSAREGAVRVF.